This T cell receptor (beta chain) was sequenced for a study of spatial heterogeneity in lung cancer. Study results and caveats: It was found that expanded intratumoral alpha and beta TCR counts tracked tumor mutation counts.

This sample's time point: sample taken at primary tumor resection. TCRdb itself ran the 5' RACE reads through MiXCR, one entry per CDR3 protein. The data show about 850 distinct CDR3 sequences, with around 70% seen just once and around 27% held by the top ten. Comment on this clonotype: Its antigen is still unknown.

The sequences come from lung tumor tissue, collected at surgery. This TCR derives from a male donor with early-stage non-small cell lung cancer.

CDR3 sequence (DNA): TGTGCCAGCAGGGGGACAGGGCGTCGGACAGATACGCAGTATTTT. Translated, it gives CASRGTGRRTDTQYF. The V gene is TRBV12-3 or TRBV12-4, the J gene TRBJ2-3; 9 bases map to TRBD1. The CDR3 covers 15 residues. Unmatched junction bases numbered 7, after V lost 6 bases and J lost 3 bases.